These T cell receptor beta chains were read from a single sample in a study of graft-versus-host responses after intestinal transplantation. Sequencing was performed with immunoSEQ multiplex PCR; in TCRdb, only in-frame clones are kept and a portion is missing. The table records 2,500 to 3,500 clones, 60% to 80% of them present only once. The sample here was ileum tissue, taken around 5 and 7 days after intestinal transplantation. All receptors derive from a human patient who received an intestinal transplant, so some T cells may come from the graft donor. CDR3s include the opening cysteine and the closing phenylalanine or tryptophan. The D gene is left open where the match is weak. Not all rows give a size; the values are once, few, many and, for expanded clones, a class.

j_gene: TRBJ2-3
abundance: -
d_gene: -
v_gene: TRBV25-1
CDR3nt: TGTGCCAGCAGGGGAAGCGGTTTGACTAGCACAGATACGCAGTATTTT
CDR3aa: CASRGSGLTSTDTQYF

j_gene: TRBJ2-7
abundance: -
d_gene: -
v_gene: TRBV6-7
CDR3nt: TGTGCCAGCAGTTTTCAACAGGGAACTCACTACGAGCAGTACTTC
CDR3aa: CASSFQQGTHYEQYF

j_gene: TRBJ2-5
abundance: -
d_gene: -
v_gene: TRBV9
CDR3nt: TGTGCCAGCAGTCGGGCGGGGGCCGGGGAGACCCAGTACTTC
CDR3aa: CASSRAGAGETQYF

j_gene: TRBJ2-5
abundance: -
d_gene: -
v_gene: TRBV25-1
CDR3nt: TGTGCCAGCAGTGATAGTGAGCAAGAGACCCAGTACTTC
CDR3aa: CASSDSEQETQYF

j_gene: TRBJ2-5
abundance: -
d_gene: TRBD2
v_gene: TRBV7-9
CDR3nt: TGTGCCAGCAGCGGGACTAGCGGGCAAGAGACCCAGTACTTC
CDR3aa: CASSGTSGQETQYF

j_gene: TRBJ1-2
abundance: -
d_gene: -
v_gene: TRBV30
CDR3nt: TGTGCCTGGAGTGTAGCCCTGGGATCGAACTATGGCTACACCTTC
CDR3aa: CAWSVALGSNYGYTF

j_gene: TRBJ2-7
abundance: -
d_gene: TRBD2
v_gene: TRBV11-2
CDR3nt: TGTGCCAGCAGCTTCCTAGCGGGGGGCTACGAGCAGTACTTC
CDR3aa: CASSFLAGGYEQYF

j_gene: TRBJ2-2
abundance: -
d_gene: TRBD1
v_gene: TRBV9
CDR3nt: TGTGCCAGCAGCGTCGACAGGGAGTGGAGCACCGGGGAGCTGTTTTTT
CDR3aa: CASSVDREWSTGELFF

j_gene: TRBJ2-7
abundance: -
d_gene: TRBD2
v_gene: TRBV27
CDR3nt: TGTGCCAGCAGTTTATGGGGGGGCTACGAGCAGTACTTC
CDR3aa: CASSLWGGYEQYF

j_gene: TRBJ1-5
abundance: -
d_gene: TRBD1
v_gene: TRBV4-1
CDR3nt: TGCGCCAGCAGCCCGACAGGACAGGGAAATCAGCCCCAGCATTTT
CDR3aa: CASSPTGQGNQPQHF

j_gene: TRBJ1-1
abundance: -
d_gene: -
v_gene: TRBV25-1
CDR3nt: TGTGCCAGCAGTGACAGCACTGAAGCTTTCTTT
CDR3aa: CASSDSTEAFF

j_gene: TRBJ1-1
abundance: -
d_gene: -
v_gene: TRBV25-1
CDR3nt: TGTGCCAGCAGTGAATACAACACTGAAGCTTTCTTT
CDR3aa: CASSEYNTEAFF

j_gene: TRBJ2-1
abundance: -
d_gene: TRBD2
v_gene: TRBV7-7
CDR3nt: TGTGCCAGCAGCCCGCGGGCTAGCGGGGGGGAGCAGTTCTTC
CDR3aa: CASSPRASGGEQFF

j_gene: TRBJ2-2
abundance: -
d_gene: -
v_gene: TRBV7-2
CDR3nt: TGTGCCAGCAGCCCGAGACAGATAAGCACCGGGGAGCTGTTTTTT
CDR3aa: CASSPRQISTGELFF

j_gene: TRBJ1-2
abundance: -
d_gene: TRBD1
v_gene: TRBV9
CDR3nt: TGTGCCAGCAGCGGTCGCTTCGGGGGGGACAGCAACTATGGCTACACCTTC
CDR3aa: CASSGRFGGDSNYGYTF

j_gene: TRBJ2-5
abundance: -
d_gene: TRBD1
v_gene: TRBV6-1
CDR3nt: TGTGCCAGCAGTGATACTGTGGGGGACAGGGAAGAGACCCAGTACTTC
CDR3aa: CASSDTVGDREETQYF

j_gene: TRBJ1-5
abundance: once
d_gene: -
v_gene: TRBV30
CDR3nt: TGTGCCTGGAACCGGGGGCGGGTTTTTCATCAGCCCCAGCATTTT
CDR3aa: CAWNRGRVFHQPQHF

j_gene: TRBJ1-5
abundance: -
d_gene: TRBD1
v_gene: TRBV7-2
CDR3nt: TGTGCCAGCAGCTTAGGGGACAGGGGCAATCAGCCCCAGCATTTT
CDR3aa: CASSLGDRGNQPQHF

j_gene: TRBJ2-2
abundance: -
d_gene: -
v_gene: TRBV25-1
CDR3nt: TGTGCCAGCAGTGAAGTAGACAACACCGGGGAGCTGTTTTTT
CDR3aa: CASSEVDNTGELFF

j_gene: TRBJ2-7
abundance: few
d_gene: -
v_gene: TRBV5-4
CDR3nt: TGTGCCAGCAGCGGCCGGACGGAGAGCTCCTACGAGCAGTACTTC
CDR3aa: CASSGRTESSYEQYF

j_gene: TRBJ2-2
abundance: -
d_gene: TRBD2
v_gene: TRBV4-3
CDR3nt: TGCGCCAGCAGCCTCGGACTAGCGGGGGGCCCGAACACCGGGGAGCTGTTTTTT
CDR3aa: CASSLGLAGGPNTGELFF

j_gene: TRBJ2-7
abundance: -
d_gene: -
v_gene: TRBV30
CDR3nt: TGTGCCTGGAGTAGCGGCTACGAGCAGTACTTC
CDR3aa: CAWSSGYEQYF

j_gene: TRBJ2-3
abundance: -
d_gene: -
v_gene: TRBV27
CDR3nt: TGTGCCAGCAGTTACAGCACAGATACGCAGTATTTT
CDR3aa: CASSYSTDTQYF

j_gene: TRBJ2-1
abundance: -
d_gene: TRBD2
v_gene: TRBV7-2
CDR3nt: TGTGCCAGCAGCTTAGGTCGGGGGGGCCACAATGAGCAGTTCTTC
CDR3aa: CASSLGRGGHNEQFF

j_gene: TRBJ2-3
abundance: -
d_gene: TRBD2
v_gene: TRBV18
CDR3nt: TGTGCCAGCTCGCGACGACTAGCGGGGGGGACTAGCACAGATACGCAGTATTTT
CDR3aa: CASSRRLAGGTSTDTQYF

j_gene: TRBJ1-2
abundance: -
d_gene: -
v_gene: TRBV5-4
CDR3nt: TGTGCCAGCAGCTTGCCGCAGGGAGGCTACACCTTC
CDR3aa: CASSLPQGGYTF

j_gene: TRBJ1-1
abundance: -
d_gene: -
v_gene: TRBV27
CDR3nt: TGTGCCAGCAGTTTGGAGGCAAGGAACACTGAAGCTTTCTTT
CDR3aa: CASSLEARNTEAFF

j_gene: TRBJ2-2
abundance: -
d_gene: -
v_gene: TRBV27
CDR3nt: TGTGCCAGCAGTTTACGGACGTCGAACACCGGGGAGCTGTTTTTT
CDR3aa: CASSLRTSNTGELFF

j_gene: TRBJ2-2
abundance: few
d_gene: -
v_gene: TRBV11-3
CDR3nt: TGTGCCAGCAGCTTGGACAACTTGGGGGAGCTGTTTTTT
CDR3aa: CASSLDNLGELFF

j_gene: TRBJ2-2
abundance: -
d_gene: -
v_gene: TRBV27
CDR3nt: TGTGCCAGCAGCTTGACGAGGGACACCGGGGAGCTGTTTTTT
CDR3aa: CASSLTRDTGELFF

j_gene: TRBJ2-3
abundance: -
d_gene: TRBD2
v_gene: TRBV25-1
CDR3nt: TGTGCCAGCAGTGAGGCGGGAGAAAACACAGATACGCAGTATTTT
CDR3aa: CASSEAGENTDTQYF

j_gene: TRBJ1-1
abundance: -
d_gene: TRBD1
v_gene: TRBV7-9
CDR3nt: TGTGCCAGCAGCTTAACAGGGGGCGGTACTGAAGCTTTCTTT
CDR3aa: CASSLTGGGTEAFF

j_gene: TRBJ1-1
abundance: few
d_gene: TRBD1
v_gene: TRBV25-1
CDR3nt: TGTGCCAGCAGCCCAACAGGGGGCATCATGAACACTGAAGCTTTCTTT
CDR3aa: CASSPTGGIMNTEAFF

j_gene: TRBJ1-2
abundance: few
d_gene: -
v_gene: TRBV9
CDR3nt: TGTGCCAGCAGCGTAGAACCTAACTATGGCTACACCTTC
CDR3aa: CASSVEPNYGYTF

j_gene: TRBJ2-5
abundance: -
d_gene: -
v_gene: TRBV6-4
CDR3nt: TGTGTCCGGGACTTTGCGGAGACCCAGTACTTC
CDR3aa: CVRDFAETQYF

j_gene: TRBJ2-7
abundance: once
d_gene: -
v_gene: TRBV29-1
CDR3nt: TGCAGCGTTGACAACTCCTACGAGCAGTACTTC
CDR3aa: CSVDNSYEQYF

j_gene: TRBJ2-7
abundance: -
d_gene: TRBD2
v_gene: TRBV4-2
CDR3nt: TGTGCCAGCAGCCCTGGGGAGGGCCTATCTTACGAGCAGTACTTC
CDR3aa: CASSPGEGLSYEQYF

j_gene: TRBJ1-2
abundance: -
d_gene: TRBD1
v_gene: TRBV5-1
CDR3nt: TGCGCCAGCAGCTGGGACAGGGGTAACTATGGCTACACCTTC
CDR3aa: CASSWDRGNYGYTF

j_gene: TRBJ1-4
abundance: -
d_gene: -
v_gene: TRBV9
CDR3nt: TGTGCCAGCAGCGCGTCCTGGGGGAAGGATGAAAAACTGTTTTTT
CDR3aa: CASSASWGKDEKLFF

j_gene: TRBJ2-5
abundance: -
d_gene: TRBD2
v_gene: TRBV7-9
CDR3nt: TGTGCCAGCAGCTCACCCCACACGGGAGGGCGTCAAGAGACCCAGTACTTC
CDR3aa: CASSSPHTGGRQETQYF

j_gene: TRBJ1-6
abundance: few
d_gene: -
v_gene: TRBV11-3
CDR3nt: TGTGCCAGCAGCTTAGTCAAAAATTCACCCCTCCACTTT
CDR3aa: CASSLVKNSPLHF

j_gene: TRBJ2-1
abundance: -
d_gene: TRBD2
v_gene: TRBV7-8
CDR3nt: TGTGCCAGCAGCGCTAGGGGGGGACTAGCGGAGGACTACAATGAGCAGTTCTTC
CDR3aa: CASSARGGLAEDYNEQFF

j_gene: TRBJ2-7
abundance: few
d_gene: -
v_gene: TRBV15
CDR3nt: TGTGCCACCAGCAGAACACAGGGAAGAGGGCCCTACGAGCAGTACTTC
CDR3aa: CATSRTQGRGPYEQYF

j_gene: TRBJ1-4
abundance: -
d_gene: TRBD1
v_gene: TRBV19
CDR3nt: TGTGCCAGTAGTACCGCCCCCGGGACAGCACATGAAAAACTGTTTTTT
CDR3aa: CASSTAPGTAHEKLFF

j_gene: TRBJ2-1
abundance: once
d_gene: TRBD1
v_gene: TRBV25-1
CDR3nt: TGTGCCAGCAGTGGAGGGGGCAGGAGCTCCTACAATGAGCAGTTCTTC
CDR3aa: CASSGGGRSSYNEQFF

j_gene: TRBJ2-2
abundance: -
d_gene: -
v_gene: TRBV21-1
CDR3nt: TGTGCCAGCAGCAAAGGGCACCTCAGGGACACCGGGGAGCTGTTTTTT
CDR3aa: CASSKGHLRDTGELFF

j_gene: TRBJ2-2
abundance: -
d_gene: -
v_gene: TRBV30
CDR3nt: TGTGCCTGGAGTGTGGAGGGACACCGGGGAGCTGTTTTT
CDR3aa: CAWSVEGHRGAVF

j_gene: TRBJ2-5
abundance: -
d_gene: -
v_gene: TRBV6-5
CDR3nt: TGTGCCAGCAGCCGAACACAGGGACGGGGAGAGACCCAGTACTTC
CDR3aa: CASSRTQGRGETQYF

j_gene: TRBJ1-1
abundance: -
d_gene: -
v_gene: TRBV11-2
CDR3nt: TGTGCCAGCAGCTTAAGTTTCGGGCGTACTGAAGCTTTCTTT
CDR3aa: CASSLSFGRTEAFF

j_gene: TRBJ2-5
abundance: -
d_gene: -
v_gene: TRBV6-5
CDR3nt: TGTGCCAGCAGTTACTCGATTGGAGGGGGGGGGACCCAGTACTTC
CDR3aa: CASSYSIGGGGTQYF

j_gene: TRBJ2-5
abundance: -
d_gene: TRBD1
v_gene: TRBV4-1
CDR3nt: TGCGCCAGCAGCCGGACAGGGGGAGAGACCCAGTACTTC
CDR3aa: CASSRTGGETQYF

j_gene: TRBJ2-4
abundance: -
d_gene: TRBD2
v_gene: TRBV5-8
CDR3nt: TGTGCCAGCAGCCCGGTTTGGCGGGAGGTAGACATTCAGTACTTC
CDR3aa: CASSPVWREVDIQYF

j_gene: TRBJ1-4
abundance: once
d_gene: TRBD1
v_gene: TRBV11-3
CDR3nt: TGTGCCAGCAGCTTAGCAGGGGGCGCAACTAATGAAAAACTGTTTTTT
CDR3aa: CASSLAGGATNEKLFF

j_gene: TRBJ2-7
abundance: -
d_gene: -
v_gene: TRBV27
CDR3nt: TGTGCCAGCAGTTACGGATCCGGCCCGTTGAGCTCCTACGAGCAGTACTTC
CDR3aa: CASSYGSGPLSSYEQYF

j_gene: TRBJ2-2
abundance: -
d_gene: -
v_gene: TRBV6-5
CDR3nt: TGTGCCAGCAGTTACTCAGGGACGCCGAACACCGGGGAGCTGTTTTTT
CDR3aa: CASSYSGTPNTGELFF

j_gene: TRBJ1-1
abundance: few
d_gene: TRBD1
v_gene: TRBV19
CDR3nt: TGTGCCAGTAGTATAAGGGGGACAGGGTACACTGAAGCTTTCTTT
CDR3aa: CASSIRGTGYTEAFF

j_gene: TRBJ2-1
abundance: -
d_gene: -
v_gene: TRBV13
CDR3nt: TGTGCCAGCAGCCTACCTTCAGGGAATGAGCAGTTCTTC
CDR3aa: CASSLPSGNEQFF